A selection of T cell receptor beta chains follows, all from one sample in a study of human thymus T cells. TCRdb keeps only in-frame clones here, not all; method: immunoSEQ multiplex PCR. The sample contains approximately 49,000 clones, more than 85% of which appear only once. Sequencing was done on a sample of blood. Receptors were obtained from a girl under three years old with a congenital heart defect but otherwise immunologically healthy. CDR3s include the opening cysteine and the closing phenylalanine or tryptophan. Each record gives: V gene, D gene, clone size, CDR3 length, J gene, CDR3 protein, CDR3 DNA. D genes are given only for firm matches. Expanded clones get a size class; other rows say once, few or many, or leave the size out.

V: TRBV27; D: TRBD1; size: once; length: 14; J: TRBJ2-7; CDR3: CASSLGTGAYEQYF; DNA: TGTGCCAGCAGTCTCGGGACAGGGGCCTACGAGCAGTACTTC
V: TRBV11-3; D: .; size: .; length: 19; J: TRBJ1-5; CDR3: CASSLPNPPVRDSNQPQHF; DNA: TGTGCCAGCAGCTTACCAAACCCCCCCGTCAGGGATAGCAATCAGCCCCAGCATTTT
V: TRBV7-2; D: .; size: .; length: 16; J: TRBJ2-5; CDR3: CASSLAAQGPAETQYF; DNA: TGTGCCAGCAGCTTAGCGGCCCAGGGTCCAGCGGAGACCCAGTACTTC
V: TRBV5-1; D: TRBD1; size: .; length: 21; J: TRBJ2-7; CDR3: CASSLPPLDRDNSPYPYEQYF; DNA: TGCGCCAGCAGCTTGCCCCCTCTCGACAGGGATAATAGTCCTTACCCCTACGAGCAGTACTTC
V: TRBV7-2; D: .; size: .; length: 18; J: TRBJ2-1; CDR3: CASSFWVASASSYNEQFF; DNA: TGTGCCAGCAGCTTCTGGGTCGCTAGCGCGAGCTCCTACAATGAGCAGTTCTTC
V: TRBV20-1; D: .; size: once; length: 11; J: TRBJ2-5; CDR3: CSARSKETQYF; DNA: TGCAGCGCTAGATCCAAAGAGACCCAGTACTTC
V: TRBV11-2; D: .; size: .; length: 15; J: TRBJ1-1; CDR3: CASSKLPGVNTEAFF; DNA: TGTGCCAGCAGCAAACTCCCGGGGGTGAACACTGAAGCTTTCTTT
V: TRBV15; D: TRBD2; size: .; length: 14; J: TRBJ2-7; CDR3: CATSSILAGHEQYF; DNA: TGTGCCACCAGCAGTATATTAGCGGGCCACGAGCAGTACTTC
V: TRBV4-1; D: .; size: .; length: 17; J: TRBJ2-7; CDR3: CASSHLLLRSDSYEQYF; DNA: TGCGCCAGCAGCCACCTACTACTACGCTCTGACTCCTACGAGCAGTACTTC
V: TRBV5-1; D: .; size: .; length: 15; J: TRBJ1-3; CDR3: CASSLPTPAGNTIYF; DNA: TGCGCCAGCAGTCTCCCGACTCCAGCTGGAAACACCATATATTTT
V: TRBV27; D: .; size: .; length: 15; J: TRBJ1-1; CDR3: CASSRRLSLGTEAFF; DNA: TGTGCCAGCAGCCGTCGTCTGAGTTTGGGCACTGAAGCTTTCTTT
V: TRBV7-6; D: .; size: .; length: 12; J: TRBJ1-4; CDR3: CASSLANDRLRF; DNA: TGTGCCAGCAGCTTAGCTAATGACCGTCTCCGCTTT
V: TRBV5-1; D: .; size: .; length: 13; J: TRBJ1-1; CDR3: CASSLEGWHEAFF; DNA: TGCGCCAGCAGCTTGGAAGGGTGGCATGAAGCTTTCTTT
V: TRBV15; D: TRBD1; size: .; length: 13; J: TRBJ2-5; CDR3: CATKPDREETQYF; DNA: TGTGCCACCAAGCCCGACAGGGAAGAGACCCAGTACTTC
V: TRBV7-2; D: .; size: .; length: 16; J: TRBJ2-6; CDR3: CASSFGVSSGANVLTF; DNA: TGTGCCAGCAGCTTCGGTGTCTCTTCGGGGGCCAACGTCCTGACTTTC
V: TRBV7-6; D: .; size: .; length: 12; J: TRBJ1-5; CDR3: CASGPGNQPQHF; DNA: TGTGCCAGCGGCCCAGGGAATCAGCCCCAGCATTTT
V: TRBV7-9; D: .; size: .; length: 15; J: TRBJ2-3; CDR3: CASSLALAGTDTQYF; DNA: TGTGCCAGCAGCTTGGCTCTGGCTGGCACAGATACGCAGTATTTT
V: TRBV7-2; D: TRBD2; size: .; length: 15; J: TRBJ2-1; CDR3: CASSLDGTSRNEQFF; DNA: TGTGCCAGCAGCTTAGACGGGACTAGCCGCAATGAGCAGTTCTTC
V: TRBV5-3; D: .; size: .; length: 14; J: TRBJ2-7; CDR3: CARSLGLQGYEQYF; DNA: TGTGCCAGAAGCTTGGGATTACAGGGCTACGAGCAGTACTTC
V: TRBV6-1; D: .; size: once; length: 11; J: TRBJ2-7; CDR3: CASRLGYEQYF; DNA: TGTGCCAGCAGACTAGGCTACGAGCAGTACTTC
V: TRBV7-9; D: .; size: .; length: 15; J: TRBJ2-7; CDR3: CASSLHGAATYEQYF; DNA: TGTGCCAGCTCTCTCCACGGGGCGGCGACCTACGAGCAGTACTTC
V: TRBV19; D: .; size: once; length: 14; J: TRBJ2-7; CDR3: CASSIMGRGNEQYF; DNA: TGTGCCAGTAGTATAATGGGGCGCGGCAACGAGCAGTACTTC
V: TRBV5-6; D: .; size: .; length: 11; J: TRBJ2-5; CDR3: CASMLGTHVYF; DNA: TGTGCCAGCATGCTGGGGACTCACGTTTACTTC
V: TRBV7-9; D: .; size: .; length: 15; J: TRBJ1-2; CDR3: CASSSYRTDQGGYTF; DNA: TGTGCCAGCAGCTCATATAGGACAGACCAGGGTGGCTACACCTTC
V: TRBV18; D: .; size: once; length: 15; J: TRBJ2-1; CDR3: CASSPLTGSYNEQFF; DNA: TGTGCCAGCTCACCACTCACAGGTTCCTACAATGAGCAGTTCTTC
V: TRBV18; D: .; size: .; length: 15; J: TRBJ1-5; CDR3: CASSPRGGADQPQHF; DNA: TGTGCCAGCTCACCCCGGGGGGGTGCCGATCAGCCCCAGCATTTT
V: TRBV6-5; D: .; size: .; length: 13; J: TRBJ2-7; CDR3: CASSPSSPYEQYF; DNA: TGTGCCAGCAGCCCATCGTCGCCCTACGAGCAGTACTTC
V: TRBV7-8; D: TRBD2; size: .; length: 14; J: TRBJ2-1; CDR3: CASSLGLAGRVKFF; DNA: TGTGCCAGCAGCCTCGGACTAGCGGGAAGGGTGAAGTTCTTC
V: TRBV7-9; D: .; size: .; length: 14; J: TRBJ1-3; CDR3: CASTGWATGNTIYF; DNA: TGTGCCAGCACCGGGTGGGCTACTGGAAACACCATATATTTT
V: TRBV19; D: TRBD1; size: .; length: 15; J: TRBJ1-5; CDR3: CASSTQGQGIQPQHF; DNA: TGTGCCAGTAGTACCCAGGGACAGGGGATTCAGCCCCAGCATTTT
V: TRBV27; D: .; size: .; length: 18; J: TRBJ2-2; CDR3: CASSLKPRGGLNTGELFF; DNA: TGTGCCAGCAGTTTAAAGCCCAGGGGGGGCCTGAACACCGGGGAGCTGTTTTTT
V: TRBV20-1; D: .; size: .; length: 11; J: TRBJ2-1; CDR3: CSAREYNEQFF; DNA: TGCAGTGCTAGAGAGTACAATGAGCAGTTCTTC
V: TRBV7-9; D: TRBD2; size: .; length: 18; J: TRBJ2-1; CDR3: CASSPRRTSNAPYNEQFF; DNA: TGTGCCAGCAGCCCCCGGAGGACTAGCAATGCCCCGTACAATGAGCAGTTCTTC
V: TRBV6-1; D: .; size: once; length: 12; J: TRBJ2-7; CDR3: CASSVQSYEQYF; DNA: TGTGCCAGCAGTGTACAGTCCTACGAGCAGTACTTC
V: TRBV5-1; D: TRBD1; size: .; length: 18; J: TRBJ2-3; CDR3: CASSLARGDRGRTDTQYF; DNA: TGCGCCAGCAGCTTGGCCCGGGGGGACAGGGGGCGGACAGATACGCAGTATTTT
V: TRBV4-2; D: .; size: .; length: 16; J: TRBJ1-2; CDR3: CASSSGTPLANYGYTF; DNA: TGTGCCAGCAGCTCCGGGACACCCCTAGCTAACTATGGCTACACCTTC
V: TRBV10-2; D: TRBD2; size: .; length: 15; J: TRBJ2-1; CDR3: CASSGGTSGRKRQFF; DNA: TGCGCCAGCAGTGGGGGGACTAGCGGGAGAAAGAGGCAGTTCTTC
V: TRBV15; D: TRBD1; size: .; length: 14; J: TRBJ2-5; CDR3: CATSTRDRGETQYF; DNA: TGTGCCACCAGCACCCGGGACAGGGGAGAGACCCAGTACTTC
V: TRBV29-1; D: TRBD1; size: once; length: 12; J: TRBJ2-5; CDR3: CSVETGSETQYF; DNA: TGCAGCGTTGAGACAGGGTCAGAGACCCAGTACTTC
V: TRBV29-1; D: .; size: .; length: 12; J: TRBJ2-5; CDR3: CSVVPPQETQYF; DNA: TGCAGCGTTGTTCCACCCCAAGAGACCCAGTACTTC
V: TRBV6-1; D: .; size: .; length: 11; J: TRBJ2-5; CDR3: CASSEPRTQYF; DNA: TGTGCCAGCAGTGAACCCCGAACCCAGTACTTC
V: TRBV28; D: .; size: .; length: 14; J: TRBJ1-2; CDR3: CASSFAGSFDGYTF; DNA: TGTGCCAGCAGTTTTGCCGGCAGCTTCGATGGCTACACCTTC